A selection of T cell receptor beta chains follows, all from one sample in a study of blood T cell repertoires in COVID-19. Repertoires were generated with immunoSEQ multiplex PCR, while TCRdb's copy carries only in-frame clones and drops some. The sample contains about 130,000 clones, around four fifths of which appear only once. The sequenced material came from peripheral blood. These receptors came from a man aged 55 to 69 who had recovered from COVID-19. Both conserved end residues are trimmed from each CDR3. Clone size is stated in some rows and not others, as once, few, many or a class when expanded.

clone size: NA; V gene: TRBV9; CDR3 protein: ASSVTGEDYT
clone size: once; V gene: TRBV24-1; CDR3 protein: ATSEGTGTHNEKLF
clone size: NA; V gene: TRBV29-1; CDR3 protein: SVEGLAGYTDTQY
clone size: few; V gene: TRBV7-2; CDR3 protein: ASSGGWREKTDTQY
clone size: once; V gene: TRBV19; CDR3 protein: ASSIALVSTDTQY
clone size: NA; V gene: TRBV15; CDR3 protein: ATSRDSQGDPYGYT
clone size: NA; V gene: TRBV28; CDR3 protein: ASRGIAGGRGTQETQY
clone size: NA; V gene: TRBV10-1; CDR3 protein: ARGQAVTLAKNIQY
clone size: NA; V gene: TRBV5-4; CDR3 protein: ASSWTGTSGSYEQY
clone size: NA; V gene: TRBV29-1; CDR3 protein: SVDPYRARGQGWTDTQY
clone size: NA; V gene: TRBV29-1; CDR3 protein: SVAQGETEAF
clone size: NA; V gene: TRBV30; CDR3 protein: AWSGGLWSSGNTIY
clone size: NA; V gene: TRBV25-1; CDR3 protein: ASSEAGGVVDTQY
clone size: many; V gene: TRBV15; CDR3 protein: ATSRDVGGSYEQY
clone size: NA; V gene: TRBV1; CDR3 protein: TSSQAPQGTSTDTQY
clone size: NA; V gene: TRBV11-3; CDR3 protein: ASSLTGTGHEQY
clone size: NA; V gene: TRBV2; CDR3 protein: ASSLYTMNTEAF
clone size: many; V gene: TRBV5-1; CDR3 protein: ASSLGLAGVNEQF
clone size: NA; V gene: TRBV19; CDR3 protein: ASSWTSREQF
clone size: NA; V gene: TRBV6-5; CDR3 protein: ATLADYGYT
clone size: NA; V gene: TRBV11-1; CDR3 protein: ASSGPPSSFEAF
clone size: NA; V gene: TRBV9; CDR3 protein: ASSTKLAGGHLNEQF
clone size: NA; V gene: TRBV9; CDR3 protein: ASSGDRGLGYT
clone size: NA; V gene: TRBV19; CDR3 protein: ASSSQARTDTQY
clone size: NA; V gene: TRBV9; CDR3 protein: ASSARQGPRGTIY
clone size: NA; V gene: TRBV11-2; CDR3 protein: ASSRLAGKQYNEQF
clone size: few; V gene: TRBV11-2; CDR3 protein: ARSWLGAGGEQF
clone size: many; V gene: TRBV28; CDR3 protein: ASSSTDRVQNIQY
clone size: once; V gene: TRBV11-2; CDR3 protein: ASSPFSNEQF